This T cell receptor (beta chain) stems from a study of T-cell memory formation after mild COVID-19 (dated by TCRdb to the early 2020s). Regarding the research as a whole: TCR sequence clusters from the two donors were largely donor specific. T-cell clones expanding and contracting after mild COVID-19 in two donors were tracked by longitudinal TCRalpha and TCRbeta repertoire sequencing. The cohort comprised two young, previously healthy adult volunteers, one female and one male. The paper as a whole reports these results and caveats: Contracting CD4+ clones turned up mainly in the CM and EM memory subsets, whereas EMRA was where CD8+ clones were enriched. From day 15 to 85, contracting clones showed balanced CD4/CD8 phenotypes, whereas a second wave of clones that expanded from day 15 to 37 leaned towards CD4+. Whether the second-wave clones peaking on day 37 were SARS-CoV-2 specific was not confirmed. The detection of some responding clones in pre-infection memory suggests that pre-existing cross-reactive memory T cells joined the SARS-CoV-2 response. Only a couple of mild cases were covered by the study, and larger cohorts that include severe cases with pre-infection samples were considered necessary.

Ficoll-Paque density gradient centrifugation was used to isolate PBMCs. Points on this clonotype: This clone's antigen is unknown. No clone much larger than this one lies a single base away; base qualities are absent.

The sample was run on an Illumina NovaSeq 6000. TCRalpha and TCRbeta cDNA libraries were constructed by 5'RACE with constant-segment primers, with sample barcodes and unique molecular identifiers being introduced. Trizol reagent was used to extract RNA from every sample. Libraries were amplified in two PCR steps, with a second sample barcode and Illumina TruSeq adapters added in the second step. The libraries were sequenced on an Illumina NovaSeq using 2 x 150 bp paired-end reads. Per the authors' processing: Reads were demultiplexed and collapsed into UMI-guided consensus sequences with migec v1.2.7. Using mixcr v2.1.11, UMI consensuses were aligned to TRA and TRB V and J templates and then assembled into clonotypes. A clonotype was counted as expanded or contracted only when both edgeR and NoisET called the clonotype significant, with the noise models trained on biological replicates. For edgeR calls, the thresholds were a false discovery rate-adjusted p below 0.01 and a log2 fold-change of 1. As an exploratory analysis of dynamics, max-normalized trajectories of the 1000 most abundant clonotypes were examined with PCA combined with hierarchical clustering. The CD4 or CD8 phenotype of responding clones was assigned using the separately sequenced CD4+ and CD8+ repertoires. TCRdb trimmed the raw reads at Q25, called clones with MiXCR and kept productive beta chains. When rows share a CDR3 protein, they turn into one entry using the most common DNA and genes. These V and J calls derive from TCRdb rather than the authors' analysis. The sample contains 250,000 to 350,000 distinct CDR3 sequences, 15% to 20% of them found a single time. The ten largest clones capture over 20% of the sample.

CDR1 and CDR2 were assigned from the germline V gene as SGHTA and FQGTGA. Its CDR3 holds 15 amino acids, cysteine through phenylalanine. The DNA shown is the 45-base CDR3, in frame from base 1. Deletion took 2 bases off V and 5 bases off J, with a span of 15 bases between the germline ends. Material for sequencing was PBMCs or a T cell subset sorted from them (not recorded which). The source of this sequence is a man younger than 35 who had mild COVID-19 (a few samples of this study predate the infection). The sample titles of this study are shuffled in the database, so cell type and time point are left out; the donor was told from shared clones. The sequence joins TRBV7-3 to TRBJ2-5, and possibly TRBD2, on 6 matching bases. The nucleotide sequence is TGTGCCAGCAGCTTAGGGGGGTCTGCGGGGGAGACCCAGTACTTC. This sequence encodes CASSLGGSAGETQYF. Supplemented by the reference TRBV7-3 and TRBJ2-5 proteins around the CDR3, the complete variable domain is GAGVSQTPSNKVTEKGKYVELRCDPISGHTALYWYRQSLGQGPEFLIYFQGTGAADDSGLPNDRFFAVRPEGSVSTLKIQRTERGDSAVYLCASSLGGSAGETQYFGPGTRLLVL.